This T cell receptor (beta chain) was observed in a study of T-cell memory formation after mild COVID-19 (dated by TCRdb to 2020 to 2023). Background on the whole study: Most TCR sequence clusters were specific to one of the two donors. The cohort comprised two young, previously healthy adult volunteers, one female and one male. Longitudinal TCRalpha and TCRbeta repertoire sequencing tracked T-cell clones expanding and contracting after mild COVID-19 in a couple of donors. Study-level results and caveats: SARS-CoV-2 specificity was not confirmed for the second-wave clones peaking on day 37. Contracting CD4+ clones were located mainly in the CM and EM memory subsets, whereas CD8+ clones were found to be enriched in EMRA. Some responding clones were detected in pre-infection memory, suggesting pre-existing cross-reactive memory T cells joined the SARS-CoV-2 response. Only two mild cases were covered in the study, and larger cohorts including severe cases with pre-infection samples were considered necessary. Clones that contracted from day 15 to 85 showed balanced CD4/CD8 phenotypes, whereas a second wave of clones that expanded from day 15 to 37 leaned towards CD4+.

Sequencing instrument: Illumina NovaSeq 6000. TCRalpha and TCRbeta cDNA libraries were built by 5'RACE with constant-segment primers, adding sample barcodes and unique molecular identifiers. Trizol reagent was used to extract RNA from every sample. Amplification of the libraries took two PCR steps, and the second step added a second sample barcode plus Illumina TruSeq adapters. Libraries were sequenced on an Illumina NovaSeq with 2 x 150 bp paired-end reads. The authors' pipeline ran thus. Reads were demultiplexed and collapsed into UMI-guided consensus sequences with migec v1.2.7. Using mixcr v2.1.11, UMI consensuses were aligned to TRA and TRB V and J templates and then assembled into clonotypes. Expanded or contracted clonotypes were those called significant by both edgeR and NoisET, with noise models trained on biological replicates. edgeR calls used a false discovery rate-adjusted p below 0.01 and a log2 fold-change threshold of 1. As an exploratory analysis of dynamics, max-normalized trajectories of the 1000 most abundant clonotypes were examined by PCA with hierarchical clustering. Each responding clone was given a CD4 or CD8 phenotype based on the CD4+ and CD8+ repertoires, which had been sequenced separately. The raw public data were reprocessed by TCRdb itself: fastp quality trimming at Q25, MiXCR clonotype calling, in-frame beta chains only. Entries are consolidated by CDR3 protein sequence, retaining the most common genes and DNA. In this record, the V and J calls reflect TCRdb's handling and not the investigators' own analysis. The sample yields some 340,000 distinct CDR3 sequences; about an eighth were counted once. The top ten clonotypes cover about a fifth of the sample.

V loses 6 bases of germline sequence and J loses 1 base, and the interval between the two ends is 13 bases. From the cysteine up to the phenylalanine, the CDR3 has a length of 15 residues. Here the CDR3 DNA is all that survives: 45 bases in frame from base 1. CDR1 is given as SGHAT and CDR2 as FQNNGV, both from the germline V gene. This clonotype was counted only a few times. Its recognized antigen is unknown. No base qualities exist here, and no much larger clone lies one base off it. Ficoll-Paque density gradient centrifugation was used to isolate PBMCs. The origin of this receptor is a man aged 18 to 35 who had mild COVID-19 (a few samples of this study predate the infection). The sample titles of this study are shuffled in the database, so cell type and time point are left out; the donor was told from shared clones. This chain is built from TRBV11-2 and TRBJ1-3, with no reliable assignment of the D segment. Sequencing was done on a sample of PBMCs or a T cell subset sorted from them (not recorded which). The CDR3 region reads CASRKVGSSGNTIYF. At the DNA level, the sequence is TGTGCCAGCAGGAAGGTTGGCAGTTCTGGAAACACCATATATTTT.